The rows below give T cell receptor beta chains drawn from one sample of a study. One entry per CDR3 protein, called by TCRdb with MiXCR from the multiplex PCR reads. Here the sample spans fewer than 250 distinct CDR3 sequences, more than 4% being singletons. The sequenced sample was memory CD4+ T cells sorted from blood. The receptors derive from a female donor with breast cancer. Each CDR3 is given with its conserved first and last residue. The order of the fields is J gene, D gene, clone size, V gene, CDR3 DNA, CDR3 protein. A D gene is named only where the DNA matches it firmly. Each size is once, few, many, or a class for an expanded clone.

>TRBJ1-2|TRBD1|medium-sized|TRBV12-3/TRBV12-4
TGTGCCAGCAGTGCACGGGACAGGAGCTATGGCTACACCTTC
CASSARDRSYGYTF
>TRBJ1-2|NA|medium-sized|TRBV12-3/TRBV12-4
TGTGCCAGCAGTTTATTCCCCTCTAACTATGGCTACACCTTC
CASSLFPSNYGYTF
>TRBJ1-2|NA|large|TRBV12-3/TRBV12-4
TGTGCCAGCAGTACGGGACTTCAAGGTGGCTACACCTTC
CASSTGLQGGYTF
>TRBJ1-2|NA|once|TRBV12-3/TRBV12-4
TGTGCCAGCAGTTTGGGAGCTATTGGCTACACCTTC
CASSLGAIGYTF
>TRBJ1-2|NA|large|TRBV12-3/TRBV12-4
TGTGCCAGCAGTTATTTAAGGGCTAACTATGGCTACACCTTC
CASSYLRANYGYTF
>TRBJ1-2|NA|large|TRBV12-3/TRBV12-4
TGTGCCAGCAGTTTAGTCTCTGAAAATGGCTACACCTTC
CASSLVSENGYTF
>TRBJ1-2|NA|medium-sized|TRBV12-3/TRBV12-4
TGTGCCAGCAGTTTAGACAGAAACTATGGCTACACCTTC
CASSLDRNYGYTF
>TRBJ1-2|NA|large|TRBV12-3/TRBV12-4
TGTGCCAGCAGTTTCACCCTCGGGAACTATGGCTACACCTTC
CASSFTLGNYGYTF
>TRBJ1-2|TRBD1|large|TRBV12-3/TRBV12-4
TGTGCCAGCAGCCTTTGGACAGGGGAGGGTGGCTACACCTTC
CASSLWTGEGGYTF
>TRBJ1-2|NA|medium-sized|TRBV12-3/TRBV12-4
TGTGCCAGCAGTTTAGGAAACAGGAGGGACGGCTACACCTTC
CASSLGNRRDGYTF
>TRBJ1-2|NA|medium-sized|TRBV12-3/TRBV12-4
TGTGCCAGCAGTTTAAATCGGGGAATTGGCTACACCTTC
CASSLNRGIGYTF